This T cell receptor beta chain came from a study of vaccination and CD4 T cells after COVID-19. About the study: Six male and four female convalescents took part, two of them Hispanic.

Treatment reported: roughly nine-day PBMC culture with coronavirus spike peptide pools or control peptides (ViraFEST assay). Negative selection yielded CD4+ T cells from day-10 cultures. Germline CDR1 and CDR2: SGHTA and FQGTGA. The CDR3 runs 14 residues. V was cut by 6 bases and J by 6 bases, with 17 bases left in between. The Oncomine TCR Beta short-read assay sequenced DNA from cultured CD4+ T cells. Genomic DNA was extracted from cultured CD4+ T cells. Each CDR3 protein is one row after TCRdb ran MiXCR on the PCR reads. The sample lists fewer than 20,000 distinct CDR3 sequences, 53% occurring once. Overall study findings and caveats: Going from around 20 to 38, median SARS-CoV-2-reactive clonotypes did not rise significantly.

Remarks on this clonotype: No antigen is known for it.

The receptor was isolated from a human donor who had recovered from COVID-19. This sequence joins TRBV7-3 and TRBJ1-1; D perhaps matches TRBD1 (5 bases). This specimen was CD4+ T cells from blood, cultured in vitro, taken before SARS-CoV-2 vaccination. CDR3 protein: CASRSGAHTAEAFF. In nucleotides, the CDR3 is TGTGCCAGCAGGTCTGGGGCCCACACTGCTGAAGCTTTCTTT.